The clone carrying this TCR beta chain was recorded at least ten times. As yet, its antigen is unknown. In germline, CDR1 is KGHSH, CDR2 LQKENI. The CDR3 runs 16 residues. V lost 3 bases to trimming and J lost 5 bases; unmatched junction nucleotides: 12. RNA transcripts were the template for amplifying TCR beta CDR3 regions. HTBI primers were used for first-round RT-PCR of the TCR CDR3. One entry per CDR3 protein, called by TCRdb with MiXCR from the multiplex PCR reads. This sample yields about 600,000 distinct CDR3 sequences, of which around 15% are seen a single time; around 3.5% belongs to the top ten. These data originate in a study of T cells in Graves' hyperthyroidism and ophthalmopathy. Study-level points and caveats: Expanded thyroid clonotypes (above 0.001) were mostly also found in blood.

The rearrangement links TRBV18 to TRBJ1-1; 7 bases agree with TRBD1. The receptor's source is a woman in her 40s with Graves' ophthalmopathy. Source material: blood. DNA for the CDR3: TGTGCCAGCTCACCCAGGGGGGGGCCATACGGGACTGAAGCTTTCTTT. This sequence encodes CASSPRGGPYGTEAFF.